Each of the 3 T cell receptor beta chains below was sequenced from the same sample in a study of T cell repertoires in cytomegalovirus infection. Which antigens these TCRs recognize remains unknown. Via MiXCR, TCRdb re-called the reads, giving one row per CDR3 protein. The sample holds 200,000 or so distinct CDR3 sequences, around 40% seen once. The source material was CD8+ T cells from cultured PBMCs, sampled from culture after CMV antigen stimulation. The receptors were gathered from a human donor in good health (CMV status not recorded). Some clones in this sample may be carry-over from other donors' samples.

The CDR3 protein is CASSRTSGGEQFF. DNA of the CDR3: TGTGCCAGCAGCAGGACTAGCGGGGGTGAGCAGTTCTTC. The gene calls are TRBV28 and TRBJ2-1; 13 bases fit TRBD2. Germline loops: CDR1 MDHEN, CDR2 SYDVKM. The CDR3 extends over 13 amino acids. Trimming removed 6 bases from V and 9 bases from J; junction bases left unmatched: 2. Full variable domain (remainder filled in from reference TRBV28 and TRBJ2-1): DVKVTQSSRYLVKRTGEKVFLECVQDMDHENMFWYRQDPGLGLRLIYFSYDVKMKEKGDIPEGYSVSREKKERFSLILESASTNQTSMYLCASSRTSGGEQFFGPGTRLTVL.

In the case of this clonotype: The junction departs from the called germline gene at one end, perhaps through a read error. The chain carries TRBV4-1 and TRBJ2-1, with 13 bases lining up with TRBD2. The CDR3 length is 17 residues. The germline V gene has CDR1 MGHRA and CDR2 YSYEKL. The DNA for the CDR3 is TGCGCCAGCAGCCACGGGACTAGCGGGACCTCCTACAATGAGCCGTTCTTC. As protein: CASSHGTSGTSYNEPFF.

For this clonotype: Mismatch with germline at one junction end may stem from a read error. The chain combines TRBV7-4 with TRBJ2-5, with a possible D match to TRBD2 (7 bases). This CDR3 region has 14 residues. Per the germline V gene, CDR1 is SGHVT and CDR2 is SQSDAQ. The CDR3 spells CASSERGQQDTQYF. The CDR3, as DNA: TGTGCAAGCAGCGAGCGGGGACAACAAGATACCCAGTACTTC.